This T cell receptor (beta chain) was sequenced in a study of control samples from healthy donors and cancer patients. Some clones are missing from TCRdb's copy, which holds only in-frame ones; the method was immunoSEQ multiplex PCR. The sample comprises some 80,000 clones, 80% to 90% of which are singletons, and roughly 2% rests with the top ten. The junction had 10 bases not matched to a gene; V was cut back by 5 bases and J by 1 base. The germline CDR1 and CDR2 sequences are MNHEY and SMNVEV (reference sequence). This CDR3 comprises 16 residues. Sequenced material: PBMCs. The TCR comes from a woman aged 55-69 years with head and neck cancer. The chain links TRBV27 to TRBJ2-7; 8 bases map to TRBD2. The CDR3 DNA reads TGTGCCAGCAGTCGGGGGGGGTCCGGATGGTCCTACGAGCAGTACTTC. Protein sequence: CASSRGGSGWSYEQYF.